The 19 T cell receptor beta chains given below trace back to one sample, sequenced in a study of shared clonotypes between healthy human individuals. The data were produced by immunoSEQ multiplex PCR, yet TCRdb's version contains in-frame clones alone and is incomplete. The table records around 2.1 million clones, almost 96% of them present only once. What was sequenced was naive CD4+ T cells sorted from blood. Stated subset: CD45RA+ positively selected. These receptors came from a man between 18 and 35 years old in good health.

CDR3 coding DNA: TGTGCCAGCGTGGGAGGGAGAAACACCGGGGAGCTGTTTTTT. Translation: CASVGGRNTGELFF. The rearrangement joins TRBV6-1 to TRBJ2-2; 7 bases map to TRBD2. Looked up from germline, CDR1 is MNHNS and CDR2 is SASEGT. Trimming took 8 bases from V and 2 from J; bases not matched to a gene: 5. The CDR3 has 14 residues.

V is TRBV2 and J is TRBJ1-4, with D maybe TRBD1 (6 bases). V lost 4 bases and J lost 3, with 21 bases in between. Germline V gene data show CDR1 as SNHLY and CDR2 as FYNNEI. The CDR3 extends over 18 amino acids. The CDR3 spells CASSVYRDTRHSNEKLFF. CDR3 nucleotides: TGTGCCAGCAGTGTCTACCGGGACACCCGACATTCTAATGAAAAACTGTTTTTT.

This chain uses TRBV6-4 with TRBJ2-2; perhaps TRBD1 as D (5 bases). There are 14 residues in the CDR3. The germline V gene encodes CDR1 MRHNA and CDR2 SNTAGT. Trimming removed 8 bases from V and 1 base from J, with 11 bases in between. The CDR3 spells CASRKTGNTGELFF. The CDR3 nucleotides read TGTGCCAGCCGAAAAACAGGGAACACCGGGGAGCTGTTTTTT.

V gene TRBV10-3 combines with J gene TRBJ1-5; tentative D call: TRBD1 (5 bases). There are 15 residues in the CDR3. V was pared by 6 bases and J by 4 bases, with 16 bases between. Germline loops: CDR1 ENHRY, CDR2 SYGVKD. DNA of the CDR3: TGTGCCATCAGATCTGGCCAGGGACCTAATCAGCCCCAGCATTTT. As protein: CAIRSGQGPNQPQHF.

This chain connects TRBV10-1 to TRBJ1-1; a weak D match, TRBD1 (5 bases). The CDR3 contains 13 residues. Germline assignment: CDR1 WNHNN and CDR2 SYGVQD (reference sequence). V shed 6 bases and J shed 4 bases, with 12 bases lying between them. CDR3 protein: CASSSDSRTEAFF. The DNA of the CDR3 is TGCGCCAGCAGCTCAGACAGCCGCACTGAAGCTTTCTTT.

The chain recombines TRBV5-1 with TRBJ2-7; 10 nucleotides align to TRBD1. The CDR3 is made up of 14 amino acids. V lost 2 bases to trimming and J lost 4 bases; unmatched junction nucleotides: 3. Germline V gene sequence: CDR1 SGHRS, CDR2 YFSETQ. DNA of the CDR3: TGCGCCAGCAGCTTTGGGACAGGGGATTACGAGCAGTACTTC. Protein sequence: CASSFGTGDYEQYF.

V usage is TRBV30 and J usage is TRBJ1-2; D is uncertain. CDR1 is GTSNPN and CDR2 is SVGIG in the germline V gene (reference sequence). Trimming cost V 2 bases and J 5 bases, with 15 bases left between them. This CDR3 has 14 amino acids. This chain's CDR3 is CAWSRERRRYGYTF. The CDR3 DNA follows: TGTGCCTGGAGTCGCGAACGGAGAAGGTATGGCTACACCTTC.

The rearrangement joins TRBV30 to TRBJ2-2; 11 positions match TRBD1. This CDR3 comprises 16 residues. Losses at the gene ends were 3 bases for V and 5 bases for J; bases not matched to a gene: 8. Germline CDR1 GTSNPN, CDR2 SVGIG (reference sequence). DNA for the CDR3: TGTGCCTGGAGGGGTACCGGGACAGGGGGGACCGGGGAGCTGTTTTTT. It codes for CAWRGTGTGGTGELFF.

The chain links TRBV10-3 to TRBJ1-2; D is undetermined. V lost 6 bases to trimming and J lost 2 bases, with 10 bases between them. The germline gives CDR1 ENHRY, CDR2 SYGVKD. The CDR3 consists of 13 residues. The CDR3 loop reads CAISPGTNYGYTF. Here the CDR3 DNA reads TGTGCCATCAGCCCAGGAACGAACTATGGCTACACCTTC.

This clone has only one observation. DNA for the CDR3: TGCGCCAGCTCGGACAGGGGGCAACGGATCGAGCAGTACTTC. This gives the protein CASSDRGQRIEQYF. This chain uses TRBV5-1 with TRBJ2-7; 11 bases line up with TRBD1. CDR3 size: 14 residues. V shed 7 bases, J shed 6 bases, and the junction held 9 bases outside the gene matches. Germline CDR1 is SGHRS and CDR2 is YFSETQ.

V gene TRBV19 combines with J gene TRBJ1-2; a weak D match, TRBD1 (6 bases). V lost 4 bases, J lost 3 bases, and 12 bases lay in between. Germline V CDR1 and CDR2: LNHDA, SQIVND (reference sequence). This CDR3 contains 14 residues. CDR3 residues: CASSTDRFDYGYTF. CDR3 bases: TGTGCCAGTAGTACGGACAGATTTGACTATGGCTACACCTTC.

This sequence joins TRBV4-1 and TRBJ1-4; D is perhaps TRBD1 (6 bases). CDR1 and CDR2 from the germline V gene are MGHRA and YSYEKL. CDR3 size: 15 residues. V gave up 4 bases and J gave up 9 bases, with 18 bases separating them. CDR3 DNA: TGCGCCAGCAGCCGCGAACAGGGAAATCGTCAAAAACTGTTTTTT. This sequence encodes CASSREQGNRQKLFF.

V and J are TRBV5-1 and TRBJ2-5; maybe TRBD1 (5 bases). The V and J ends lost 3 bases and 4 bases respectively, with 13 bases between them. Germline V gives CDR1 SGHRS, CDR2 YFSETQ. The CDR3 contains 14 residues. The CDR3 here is CASSSLGALETQYF. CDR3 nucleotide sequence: TGCGCCAGCAGCTCGTTAGGGGCCCTAGAGACCCAGTACTTC.

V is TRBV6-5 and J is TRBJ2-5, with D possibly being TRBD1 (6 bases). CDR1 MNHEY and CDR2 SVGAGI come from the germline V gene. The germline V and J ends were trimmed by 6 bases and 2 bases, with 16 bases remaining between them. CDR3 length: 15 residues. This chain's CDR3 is CASSLAGVGQETQYF. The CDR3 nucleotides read TGTGCCAGCAGCCTCGCAGGGGTGGGACAAGAGACCCAGTACTTC.

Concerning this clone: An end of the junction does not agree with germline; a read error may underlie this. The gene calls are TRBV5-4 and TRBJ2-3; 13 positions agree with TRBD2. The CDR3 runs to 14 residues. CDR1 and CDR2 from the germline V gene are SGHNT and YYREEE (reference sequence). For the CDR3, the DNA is TGTGCCAGCAGCCCCGACGTCGCTACTAGCGGGAGGGATTTT. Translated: CASSPDVATSGRDF.

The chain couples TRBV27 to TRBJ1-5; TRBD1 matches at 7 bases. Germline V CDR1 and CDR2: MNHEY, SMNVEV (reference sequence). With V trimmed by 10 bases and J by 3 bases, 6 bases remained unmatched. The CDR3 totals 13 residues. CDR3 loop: CATRQGVNQPQHF. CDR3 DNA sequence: TGTGCCACCCGACAGGGAGTCAATCAGCCCCAGCATTTT.

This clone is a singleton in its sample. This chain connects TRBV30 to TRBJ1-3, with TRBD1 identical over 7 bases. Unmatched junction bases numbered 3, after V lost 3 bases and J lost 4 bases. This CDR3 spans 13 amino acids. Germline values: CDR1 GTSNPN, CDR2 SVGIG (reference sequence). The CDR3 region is CAWSQGGGNTIYF. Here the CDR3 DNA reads TGTGCCTGGAGCCAGGGGGGAGGAAACACCATATATTTT.

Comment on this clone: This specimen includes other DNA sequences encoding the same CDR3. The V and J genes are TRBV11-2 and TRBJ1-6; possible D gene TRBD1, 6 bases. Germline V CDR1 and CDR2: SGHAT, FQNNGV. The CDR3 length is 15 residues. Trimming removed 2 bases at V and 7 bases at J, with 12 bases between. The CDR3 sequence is CASSLTGSYNSPLHF. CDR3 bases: TGTGCCAGCAGCTTAACAGGGAGCTACAATTCACCCCTCCACTTT.

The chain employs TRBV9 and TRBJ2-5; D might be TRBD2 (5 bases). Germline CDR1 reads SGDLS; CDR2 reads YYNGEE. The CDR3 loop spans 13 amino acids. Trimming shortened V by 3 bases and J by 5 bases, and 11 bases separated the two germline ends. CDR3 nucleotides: TGTGCCAGCAGCGCGGAGGCCTGGGAGACCCAGTACTTC. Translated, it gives CASSAEAWETQYF.